These T cell receptor beta chains were read from a single sample in a study of blood T cell repertoires in COVID-19. Using immunoSEQ multiplex PCR, the repertoire was profiled, and TCRdb retains in-frame clones only, with some absent. The sample includes about 300,000 clones, 80% to 90% of them seen just once. Sequencing was performed on peripheral blood. The receptors come from a woman aged 45-65 years with acute or convalescent COVID-19. CDR3s include the opening cysteine and the closing phenylalanine or tryptophan. The order of the fields is V gene, J gene, D gene, clone size, CDR3 DNA, CDR3 protein. D genes are given only for firm matches. A row's size may be missing; if present it is once, few, many or a size class.

>TRBV29-1|TRBJ2-3|TRBD2|NA
TGCAGCGTCCCGGGACTAGCGGGAGGGCATCCAGATACGCAGTATTTT
CSVPGLAGGHPDTQYF
>TRBV3-1/TRBV3-2|TRBJ1-5|NA|NA
TGTGCCAGCAGCCAATACAATCAGCCCCAGCATTTT
CASSQYNQPQHF
>TRBV12-5|TRBJ1-1|NA|NA
TGTGCTAGTGGCCCACCGGGGGGCGTGAACACTGAAGCTTTCTTT
CASGPPGGVNTEAFF
>TRBV7-9|TRBJ1-2|TRBD1|NA
TGTGCCGTAGGGACAGTAGGGTATGGCTACACCTTC
CAVGTVGYGYTF
>TRBV2|TRBJ2-2|NA|NA
TGTGCCAGCAGTGGCGGTTCAGTTTCCACCGGGGAGCTGTTTTTT
CASSGGSVSTGELFF
>TRBV18|TRBJ1-1|NA|once
TGTGCCAGCTCACCTCCGGGGAGGACTGAAGCTTTCTTT
CASSPPGRTEAFF
>TRBV30|TRBJ1-5|NA|NA
TGTGCCTGGAGCACAGATAGCAATCAGCCCCAGCATTTT
CAWSTDSNQPQHF
>TRBV29-1|TRBJ1-3|NA|NA
TGCAACCCACACAGGGTCTCTGGAAACACCATATATTTT
CNPHRVSGNTIYF
>TRBV11-1|TRBJ2-5|TRBD1|once
TGTGCCAGCAGCCCGGGGACAGCAGTAGGGGAGACCCAGTACTTC
CASSPGTAVGETQYF
>TRBV7-2|TRBJ2-7|TRBD2|NA
TGTGCCAGCAGCTCCCGGGGTAGCGGGGGCCCCCGGGAGCAGTACTTC
CASSSRGSGGPREQYF
>TRBV30|TRBJ1-2|NA|NA
TGTGCCGCCGGGGGAGACTATGGCTACACCTTC
CAAGGDYGYTF
>TRBV6-6|TRBJ1-5|TRBD1|once
TGTGCCAGCAGTTACTCAGGACAGGGGAATCAGCCCCAGCATTTT
CASSYSGQGNQPQHF
>TRBV11-2|TRBJ1-4|NA|NA
TGTGCCAGCAGCCCCGAGGCGCCGCGAGAAAAACTGTTTTTT
CASSPEAPREKLFF
>TRBV2|TRBJ2-5|NA|NA
TGTGCCAGCAGTGAAGGACTCCCCCCAGAGACCCAGTACTTC
CASSEGLPPETQYF
>TRBV27|TRBJ2-7|NA|many
TGTGCCAGCAGTTTACAGGGGGGATACGAGCAGTACTTC
CASSLQGGYEQYF
>TRBV5-1|TRBJ1-1|NA|NA
TGCGCCAGCAGCCCCCTCGGAGAGAACACTGAAGCTTTCTTT
CASSPLGENTEAFF
>TRBV9|TRBJ2-6|TRBD2|once
TGTGCCAGCAGCGTAGGTGGGAGGGCCGGTGGGGCCAACGTCCTGACTTTC
CASSVGGRAGGANVLTF
>TRBV7-2|TRBJ1-4|NA|once
TGTGCCAGCAGCCCCCGGACAGCAACTAATGAAAAACTGTTTTTT
CASSPRTATNEKLFF
>TRBV28|TRBJ1-2|NA|NA
TGTGCCAGCAGTCCAAGGACAGCCGATCCTGGCTACACCTTC
CASSPRTADPGYTF
>TRBV7-9|TRBJ1-5|NA|few
TGTGCCAGCAGCTTAAATACGGGGAATCAGCCCCAGCATTTT
CASSLNTGNQPQHF
>TRBV27|TRBJ1-5|TRBD1|NA
TGTGCCAGCAGTTTAAGGGGACAGGGGGATCAGCCCCAGCATTTT
CASSLRGQGDQPQHF
>TRBV7-9|TRBJ2-2|TRBD2|once
TGTGCCAGCAGCCCCCCCGACGGGCTAGCGGGAGCCGGGGAGCTGTTTTTT
CASSPPDGLAGAGELFF
>TRBV2|TRBJ1-1|NA|NA
TGTGCCAGCAGTGGACAGGCTAACACTGAAGCTTTCTTT
CASSGQANTEAFF
>TRBV12-3/TRBV12-4|TRBJ1-1|NA|NA
TGTGCCAGCAGCCGGGGGGGGTCGGGAGCTTTCTTT
CASSRGGSGAFF
>TRBV30|TRBJ2-7|NA|once
TGTGCGGGTGACTCGGCGGGCTACGAGCAGTACTTC
CAGDSAGYEQYF
>TRBV6-2/TRBV6-3|TRBJ2-1|TRBD1|NA
TGTGCCAGCAGTTACTCGACAGGGTACAATGAGCAGTTCTTC
CASSYSTGYNEQFF
>TRBV6-1|TRBJ2-5|NA|once
TGTGCCAGCAGTGAAGGACTAGGTCCCGACCAGACCCAGTACTTC
CASSEGLGPDQTQYF
>TRBV7-2|TRBJ1-1|NA|once
TGTGCCAGCAGCTTAACGGGGGGCACTGAAGCTTTCTTT
CASSLTGGTEAFF
>TRBV5-1|TRBJ2-1|TRBD1|NA
TGCGCCAGCAGCTTGGGGACAGGGGAGTACAATGAGCAGTTCTTC
CASSLGTGEYNEQFF
>TRBV5-5|TRBJ2-7|TRBD1|NA
TGTGCCAGCAGCTTGGCCGGGACAGGGGACTACGAGCAGTACTTC
CASSLAGTGDYEQYF
>TRBV7-9|TRBJ1-2|TRBD1|NA
TGTGCCAGCAGCTCCGGGACAGCGCCCGAGGTCTATGGCTACACCTTC
CASSSGTAPEVYGYTF
>TRBV3-1/TRBV3-2|TRBJ1-3|NA|NA
TGTGCCAGCAGCCCGGACAACTCTGGAAACACCATATATTTT
CASSPDNSGNTIYF
>TRBV7-9|TRBJ1-1|NA|NA
TGTGCCAGCAGCCTAGATGTCTCCGAAGCTTTCTTT
CASSLDVSEAFF
>TRBV4-1|TRBJ1-1|NA|NA
TGCGCCAGCAGCCGCGGGACCACCGAGAACACTGAAGCTTTCTTT
CASSRGTTENTEAFF
>TRBV30|TRBJ1-3|TRBD1|once
TGTGCCTGGGAGGTAGACAGGGCTGGAAACACCATATATTTT
CAWEVDRAGNTIYF
>TRBV10-1|TRBJ2-3|TRBD1|NA
TGCGCCAGCAGTGAGTTTCAAGGGACAGGGCCGGTGGATACGCAGTATTTT
CASSEFQGTGPVDTQYF
>TRBV4-1|TRBJ2-6|TRBD1|once
TGCGCCAGCAGCCAACGGGGGACAGGGGGTCCTGGGGCCAACGTCCTGACTTTC
CASSQRGTGGPGANVLTF
>TRBV30|TRBJ2-1|TRBD1|NA
TGTGCCTGGAACCGGGACAGGGAAGACAATGAGCAGTTCTTC
CAWNRDREDNEQFF
>TRBV27|TRBJ1-2|NA|NA
TGTGCCAGCAGTTTGGGGCCCGCCTATGGCTACACCTTC
CASSLGPAYGYTF
>TRBV7-2|TRBJ2-5|NA|NA
TGTGCCAGCAGCTTAACCGGGGGCCAAGAGACCCAGTACTTC
CASSLTGGQETQYF